This T cell receptor beta chain was captured in a study of cytomegalovirus exposure and HLA in healthy donors. Turning to the study itself: T cells numbering about 179 million yielded roughly 120 million unique TCR beta sequences in an earlier analysis. Study findings and constraints: Across donors, presence/absence analyses took sequencing depth to be roughly uniform. Many donors shared some public TCRs, even though most TCR sequences were rare. Researchers reported in a later analysis that common viral pathogens appeared linked to several top clusters.

Regarding this clone: The antigen remains unidentified.

The PCR was carried out with 60 Vbeta primers and 13 Jbeta primers. Measured with immunoSEQ multiplex PCR; TCRdb has only the in-frame clones, and not every one. Here the sample spans hundreds of thousands of clones, around 80% being singletons. The sequenced sample was PBMCs. The TCR comes from a male donor in good health and CMV-seronegative.

The CDR3 loop reads CASRRSTDGYQPQHF. The CDR3 nucleotides are TGTGCCAGCAGGCGGTCGACAGATGGGTATCAGCCCCAGCATTTT. The V gene is TRBV2, the J gene TRBJ1-5; perhaps TRBD1 as D (5 bases). Germline V gives CDR1 SNHLY, CDR2 FYNNEI. Trimming took off 6 bases at V and 5 bases at J, with 17 bases between the two ends. CDR3 length: 15 amino acids.